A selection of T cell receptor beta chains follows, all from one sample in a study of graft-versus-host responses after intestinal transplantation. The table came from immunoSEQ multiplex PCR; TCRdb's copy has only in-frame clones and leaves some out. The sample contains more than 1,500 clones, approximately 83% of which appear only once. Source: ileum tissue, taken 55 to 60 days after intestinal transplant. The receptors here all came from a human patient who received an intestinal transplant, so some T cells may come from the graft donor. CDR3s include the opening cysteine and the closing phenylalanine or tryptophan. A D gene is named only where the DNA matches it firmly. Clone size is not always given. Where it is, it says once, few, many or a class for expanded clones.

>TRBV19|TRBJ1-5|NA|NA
CASSIGVSNQPQHF
TGTGCCAGTAGTATCGGGGTTAGCAATCAGCCCCAGCATTTT
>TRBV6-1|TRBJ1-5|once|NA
CASSADSGSNQPQHF
TGTGCCAGCAGCGCCGACAGCGGTTCTAACCAGCCCCAGCATTTT
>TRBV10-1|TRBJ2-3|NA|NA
CASSPIRGADTQYF
TGCGCCAGCAGTCCAATTCGAGGGGCCGATACGCAGTATTTT
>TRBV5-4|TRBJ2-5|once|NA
CASSLARETQYF
TGTGCCAGCAGCTTGGCCCGCGAGACCCAGTACTTC
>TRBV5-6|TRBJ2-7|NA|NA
CASSFWTVTYGEQYF
TGTGCCAGCAGCTTCTGGACAGTGACCTACGGGGAGCAGTACTTC
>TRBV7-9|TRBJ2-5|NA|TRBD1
CASSWDRGLETQYF
TGTGCCAGCAGCTGGGACAGGGGATTGGAGACCCAGTACTTC
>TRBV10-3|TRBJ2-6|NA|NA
CAINDPPGVSGANVLTF
TGTGCCATCAACGACCCGCCGGGGGTCTCTGGGGCCAACGTCCTGACTTTC
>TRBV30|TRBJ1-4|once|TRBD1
CAWSHRGHEKLFF
TGTGCCTGGAGTCACAGGGGGCATGAAAAACTGTTTTTT
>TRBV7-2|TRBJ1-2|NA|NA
CASSPTPPHLGYTF
TGTGCCAGCAGCCCTACACCCCCTCACTTAGGCTACACCTTC
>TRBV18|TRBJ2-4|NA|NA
CASSPAAGNQNIQYF
TGTGCCAGCTCACCCGCGGCAGGGAACCAAAACATTCAGTACTTC
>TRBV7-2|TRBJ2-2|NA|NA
CASSLERTGELFF
TGTGCCAGCAGCTTGGAAAGGACCGGGGAGCTGTTTTTT
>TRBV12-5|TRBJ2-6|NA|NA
CASGKGYGQSRANVLTF
TGTGCTAGTGGTAAAGGCTATGGACAAAGTCGGGCCAACGTCCTGACTTTC
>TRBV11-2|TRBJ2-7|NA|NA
CASSWETGLSYEQYF
TGTGCCAGCAGCTGGGAGACAGGCCTCTCCTACGAGCAGTACTTC
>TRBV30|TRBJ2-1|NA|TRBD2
CAWSLAGVGEQFF
TGTGCCTGGAGTTTAGCGGGGGTCGGTGAGCAGTTCTTC
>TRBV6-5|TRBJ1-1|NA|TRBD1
CASSKTGGAVAEAFF
TGTGCCAGCAGTAAGACAGGGGGCGCGGTTGCTGAAGCTTTCTTT
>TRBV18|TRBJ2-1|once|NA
CASSPPSRNEQFF
TGTGCCAGCTCACCACCGTCAAGGAATGAGCAGTTCTTC
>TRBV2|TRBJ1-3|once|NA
CASHFKSNSGNTIYF
TGTGCCAGCCACTTCAAATCGAACTCTGGAAACACCATATATTTT
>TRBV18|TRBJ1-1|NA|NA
CASSPDMNTEAFF
TGTGCCAGCTCACCGGACATGAACACTGAAGCTTTCTTT